This TCR beta chain is drawn from a study of identifying expanded T cells in peripheral blood. Overall study findings and caveats: Differentially abundant clones: 0.95 to 1.5 between replicates, approximately 15 at two to three weeks, 19 to 20 at four.

The germline gives CDR1 MGHRA, CDR2 YSYEKL. Trimming took off 1 base at V and 6 bases at J, with 11 bases between the two ends. The length of the CDR3 is 14 residues. Clones were sequenced by immunoSEQ multiplex PCR, and TCRdb holds only the in-frame ones, with some missing. The data contain 75,000 to 95,000 clones, around 91% of them singletons. Worth noting for this clone: The target antigen is unknown.

No infections or other immune events were documented during collection. The chain employs TRBV4-1 and TRBJ2-3; no clear D. Sample: blood. This receptor was obtained from a person aged 18 to 75 in good health. The CDR3 sequence: CASSQVITGDTQYF. In DNA form, the CDR3 reads TGCGCCAGCAGCCAAGTGATTACCGGGGATACGCAGTATTTT.